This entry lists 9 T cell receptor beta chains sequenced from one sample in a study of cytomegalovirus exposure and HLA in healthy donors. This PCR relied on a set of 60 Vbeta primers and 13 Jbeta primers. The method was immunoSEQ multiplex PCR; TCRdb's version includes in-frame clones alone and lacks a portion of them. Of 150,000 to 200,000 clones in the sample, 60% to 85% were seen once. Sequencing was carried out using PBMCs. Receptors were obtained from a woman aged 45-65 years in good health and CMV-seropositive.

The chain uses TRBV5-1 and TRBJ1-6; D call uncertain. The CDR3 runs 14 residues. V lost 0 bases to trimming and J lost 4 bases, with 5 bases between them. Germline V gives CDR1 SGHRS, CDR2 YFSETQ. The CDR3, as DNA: TGCGCCAGCAGCTTGGGCGGTTATAATTCACCCCTCCACTTT. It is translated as CASSLGGYNSPLHF.

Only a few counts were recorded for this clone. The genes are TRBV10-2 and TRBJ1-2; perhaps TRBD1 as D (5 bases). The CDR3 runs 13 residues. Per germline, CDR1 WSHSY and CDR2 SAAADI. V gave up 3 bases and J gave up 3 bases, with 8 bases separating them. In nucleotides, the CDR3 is TGCGCCAGCAGTGATTTCAGGGACTATGGCTACACCTTC. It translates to CASSDFRDYGYTF.

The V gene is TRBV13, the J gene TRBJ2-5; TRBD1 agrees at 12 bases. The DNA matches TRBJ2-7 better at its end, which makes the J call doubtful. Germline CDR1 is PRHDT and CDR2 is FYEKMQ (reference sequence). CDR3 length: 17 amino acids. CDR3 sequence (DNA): TGTGCCAGCAGCACCGGGACAGGGGGCGCAGAATCCTACGAGCAGTACTTC. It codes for CASSTGTGGAESYEQYF.

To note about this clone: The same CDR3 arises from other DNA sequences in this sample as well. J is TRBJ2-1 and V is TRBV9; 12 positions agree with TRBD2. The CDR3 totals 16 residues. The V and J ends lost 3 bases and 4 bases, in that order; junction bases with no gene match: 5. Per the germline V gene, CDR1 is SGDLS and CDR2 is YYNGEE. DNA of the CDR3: TGTGCCAGCAGCGCCCAACTAGCGGGGGGTTACAATGAGCAGTTCTTC. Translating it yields CASSAQLAGGYNEQFF.

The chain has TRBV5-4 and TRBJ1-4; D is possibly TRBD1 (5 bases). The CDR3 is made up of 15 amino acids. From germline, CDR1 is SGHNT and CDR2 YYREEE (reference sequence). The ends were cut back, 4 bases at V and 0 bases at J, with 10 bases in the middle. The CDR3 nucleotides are TGTGCCAGCAGCACCGGGGGTGCAACTAATGAAAAACTGTTTTTT. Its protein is CASSTGGATNEKLFF. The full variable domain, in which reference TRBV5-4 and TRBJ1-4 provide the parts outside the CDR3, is ETGVTQSPTHLIKTRGQQVTLRCSSQSGHNTVSWYQQALGQGPQFIFQYYREEENGRGNFPPRFSGLQFPNYSSELNVNALELDDSALYLCASSTGGATNEKLFFGSGTQLSVL.

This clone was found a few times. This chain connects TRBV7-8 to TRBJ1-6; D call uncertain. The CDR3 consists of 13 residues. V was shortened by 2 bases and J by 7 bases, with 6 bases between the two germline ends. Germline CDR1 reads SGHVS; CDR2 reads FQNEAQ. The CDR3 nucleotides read TGTGCCAGCAGCTTAACAGAGAATTCACCCCTCCACTTT. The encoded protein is CASSLTENSPLHF.

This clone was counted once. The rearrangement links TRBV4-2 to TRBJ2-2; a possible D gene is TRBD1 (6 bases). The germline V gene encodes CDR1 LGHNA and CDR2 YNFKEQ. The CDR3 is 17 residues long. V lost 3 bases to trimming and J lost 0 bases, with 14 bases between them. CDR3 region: CASSHPSGTSNTGELFF. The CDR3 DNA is TGTGCCAGCAGCCATCCTTCCGGGACATCGAACACCGGGGAGCTGTTTTTT.

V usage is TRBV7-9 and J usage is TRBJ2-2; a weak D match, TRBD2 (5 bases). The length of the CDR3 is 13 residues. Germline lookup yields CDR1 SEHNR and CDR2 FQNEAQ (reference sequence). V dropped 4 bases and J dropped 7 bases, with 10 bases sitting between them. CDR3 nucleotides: TGTGCCAGCAGCTCCGAACGGGGCGGGGAGCTGTTTTTT. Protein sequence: CASSSERGGELFF.

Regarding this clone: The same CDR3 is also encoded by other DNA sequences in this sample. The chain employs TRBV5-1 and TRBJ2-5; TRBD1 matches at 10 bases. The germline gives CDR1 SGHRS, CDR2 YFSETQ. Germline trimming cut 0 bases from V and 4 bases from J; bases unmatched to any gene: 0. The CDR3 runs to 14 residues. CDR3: CASSLGTGGETQYF. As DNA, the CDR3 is TGCGCCAGCAGCTTGGGGACAGGGGGAGAGACCCAGTACTTC.